Sequencing of this T cell receptor (beta chain) was carried out in a study of blood T cell repertoires in COVID-19. At the level of the study: There were acute and convalescent COVID-19 samples, and they came from the United States, Italy and Spain. In each case, the material was cDNA or gDNA derived from T cells, B-cell-depleted T cells, or PBMCs.

In the original processing: Estimates of nucleated cell counts were drawn from the amplification of reference gene primers. Sequenced by immunoSEQ multiplex PCR; TCRdb stores in-frame clones only, minus some. D and trimming come from the DNA, and the V and J calls and clone size come from that table. The sample holds about 25,000 clones; 81% are singletons and the top ten take less than 8.5%. The V gene's germline CDR1 is GTSNPN and CDR2 SVGIG (reference sequence). CDR3 size: 14 residues. V was shortened by 1 base and J by 4 bases, with 11 bases between the two germline ends. This rearrangement joins TRBV30 to TRBJ1-3; D is unclear. The sample consisted of peripheral blood. The source of this sequence is a man aged 65 to 79 with acute or convalescent COVID-19. The CDR3 bases are TGTGCCTGGAGTGGTGTAGGGAGGGGAAACACCATATATTTT. This gives the protein CAWSGVGRGNTIYF.